This T cell receptor (beta chain) was sequenced during a study of control samples from healthy donors and cancer patients. The CDR3 sequence is 14 residues long. Germline CDR1 MNHNY, CDR2 SVGAGI (reference sequence). The ends lost 5 bases at V and 5 bases at J; junction bases unmatched: 5. The table came from immunoSEQ multiplex PCR; TCRdb's copy has only in-frame clones and leaves some out. The sample records about 120,000 clones, around 88% being singletons. The TCR was taken from a man in his forties or fifties in good health. V gene TRBV6-6 combines with J gene TRBJ1-5; 8 bases agree with TRBD1. Sequencing was performed on blood. The CDR3 DNA is TGTGCCAGCAGTGGTGGGACAGGTCATCAGCCCCAGCATTTT. Residues: CASSGGTGHQPQHF.